A single sample is the source of the 21 T cell receptor beta chains below, sequenced in a study of response to subunit inactivated influenza vaccine. In TCRdb, the RT-PCR reads were re-called with MiXCR into one record per CDR3 protein. The sample has roughly 700,000 distinct CDR3 sequences; roughly 14% are singletons. Source: PBMCs from blood, taken less than 15 days before vaccination. All receptors derive from a man aged 45-65 years who received an inactivated influenza vaccine.

The chain is built from TRBV10-3 and TRBJ2-7, with D possibly being TRBD1 or TRBD2 (6 bases each). The CDR3 loop spans 12 amino acids. The germline CDR1 and CDR2 sequences are ENHRY and SYGVKD. V lost 10 bases, J lost 7 bases, and 17 bases lay in between. The chain's CDR3 is CATGTGAGEQYF. As DNA, the CDR3 is TGTGCCACGGGGACGGGGGCCGGGGAGCAGTACTTC.

The chain links TRBV18 to TRBJ2-3; the match to TRBD2 covers 11 bases. The V segment lost 3 bases and the J segment 6 bases; nucleotides outside the gene matches: 17. Germline V CDR1 and CDR2: KGHSH, LQKENI. The CDR3 runs to 19 residues. The CDR3 here is CASSPGQGILAGVADTQYF. In DNA form, the CDR3 reads TGTGCCAGCTCACCGGGACAGGGTATACTAGCGGGAGTAGCGGATACGCAGTATTTT.

At least ten counts were recorded for this clonotype. The genes are TRBV10-3 and TRBJ2-1, with TRBD1 matching 9 bases. The CDR3 is made up of 16 amino acids. V lost 0 bases and J lost 2; bases outside the gene matches: 2. Germline CDR1 ENHRY, CDR2 SYGVKD. In DNA, the CDR3 is TGTGCCATCAGTGAGTCTCGGACAGGGGCCTACAATGAGCAGTTCTTC. This translates into CAISESRTGAYNEQFF.

This sequence joins TRBV20-1 and TRBJ2-2; TRBD1 is a possible D gene (5 bases). This CDR3 is built from 14 residues. V dropped 1 base and J dropped 4 bases, with 10 bases sitting between them. CDR1 and CDR2 from the germline V gene are DFQATT and SNEGSKA (reference sequence). CDR3: CSARAQGSTGELFF. The CDR3 DNA follows: TGCAGTGCTAGAGCCCAGGGAAGCACCGGGGAGCTGTTTTTT.

This clonotype was seen a few times. The chain is built from TRBV15 and TRBJ2-2, with a tentative D call TRBD1 (5 bases). Trimming took off 7 bases at V and 0 bases at J, with 9 bases between the two ends. CDR1 is LNHNV, CDR2 YYDKDF, per germline (reference sequence). This CDR3 has 14 residues. The CDR3 loop reads CATKGIANTGELFF. The CDR3 coding sequence is TGTGCCACCAAGGGGATAGCGAACACCGGGGAGCTGTTTTTT.

The chain joins TRBV10-3 to TRBJ2-5, with TRBD1 matching over 8 bases. V lost 2 bases to trimming and J lost 5 bases; unmatched junction nucleotides: 4. CDR3 length: 14 residues. Germline V gene data show CDR1 as ENHRY and CDR2 as SYGVKD. The CDR3 spells CAISEGQGHETQYF. The CDR3 DNA reads as TGTGCCATCAGTGAGGGACAGGGACACGAGACCCAGTACTTC.

V usage is TRBV20-1 and J usage is TRBJ2-7; D gene ambiguous. Germline V gene data show CDR1 as DFQATT and CDR2 as SNEGSKA (reference sequence). The CDR3 sequence is 13 residues long. Between the trimmed V and J ends, which lost 4 bases and 6 bases, there was a span of 16 bases. The CDR3: CSAIDQKVSEQYF. CDR3 bases: TGCAGTGCTATTGACCAGAAAGTCTCCGAGCAGTACTTC.

This clonotype was recorded many times. The chain combines TRBV6-2 or TRBV6-3 with TRBJ2-5; no clear D gene. Germline V gives CDR1 MNHEY, CDR2 SVGEGT. Trimming stripped 8 bases from V and 5 bases from J, with 18 bases between. The CDR3 sequence is 14 residues long. CDR3: CASAHWAREETQYF. As DNA, the CDR3 is TGTGCCAGCGCGCATTGGGCTAGAGAGGAGACCCAGTACTTC.

The chain recombines TRBV6-1 with TRBJ2-2; 7 bases line up with TRBD2. From germline, CDR1 is MNHNS and CDR2 SASEGT. Unmatched junction bases numbered 8, after V lost 2 bases and J lost 5 bases. The CDR3 has 16 residues. The CDR3 sequence is CASSEFGGSKTGELFF. As DNA, the CDR3 is TGTGCCAGCAGTGAATTCGGGGGGTCTAAGACCGGGGAGCTGTTTTTT.

This clonotype occurred a few times. The V and J genes are TRBV9 and TRBJ2-1; 9 nucleotides align to TRBD2. Germline V gives CDR1 SGDLS, CDR2 YYNGEE. Trimming cost V 3 bases and J 3 bases; bases outside gene matches: 4. The CDR3 sequence is 15 residues long. The CDR3 here is CASSGRTSDYNEQFF. DNA for the CDR3: TGTGCCAGCAGCGGCCGGACTAGCGACTACAATGAGCAGTTCTTC.

This clonotype was recorded once. One end of the junction is discordant with germline, which a read error may explain. The V gene is TRBV5-6, the J gene TRBJ1-2; 7 nucleotides agree with TRBD1. Germline CDR1 is SGHDT and CDR2 is YYEEEE. This CDR3 has 17 amino acids. This CDR3 reads CASSSTGQAIANYGCTF. CDR3 in DNA: TGTGCCAGCAGTTCTACTGGACAGGCGATAGCTAACTATGGCTGCACCTTC.

This clonotype was detected a few times. The chain combines TRBV5-1 with TRBJ1-3; no firm D call. Germline-derived CDR1 and CDR2 are SGHRS and YFSETQ. Trimming took off 0 bases at V and 2 bases at J, with 9 bases between the two ends. The length of the CDR3 is 15 residues. The CDR3 loop is CASSLVAATGNTIYF. CDR3 nucleotide sequence: TGCGCCAGCAGCTTGGTAGCGGCGACTGGAAACACCATATATTTT.

This clonotype was seen only a few times. The V call is TRBV7-9, the J call TRBJ1-3; D gene uncertain. The CDR3 consists of 14 residues. Germline CDR1 is SEHNR and CDR2 is FQNEAQ (reference sequence). The V and J ends lost 5 bases and 0 bases respectively, with 8 bases between them. CDR3 bases: TGTGCCAGCAGCCCCTGGAGCTCTGGAAACACCATATATTTT. Encoded protein: CASSPWSSGNTIYF.

This clonotype appeared many times. V usage is TRBV12-3 or TRBV12-4 and J usage is TRBJ1-2; TRBD1 agrees at 9 bases. Trimming removed 5 bases from V and 4 bases from J; junction bases left unmatched: 8. The CDR3 runs to 15 residues. CDR3 residues: CASSPRTGEPYGYTF. DNA for the CDR3: TGTGCCAGCAGTCCCCGGACAGGGGAACCCTATGGCTACACCTTC.

This clonotype occurred a few times. This sequence joins TRBV5-1 and TRBJ2-5; 8 nucleotides agree with TRBD1. The V segment lost 6 bases and the J segment 4 bases; nucleotides outside the gene matches: 11. From germline, CDR1 is SGHRS and CDR2 YFSETQ. The CDR3 is made up of 15 amino acids. CDR3 bases: TGCGCCAGCACCTCGGGGCCAGGGGGCCCAGAGACCCAGTACTTC. This translates into CASTSGPGGPETQYF.

The rearrangement links TRBV3-1 to TRBJ2-2; TRBD1 aligns across 8 bases. CDR1 and CDR2 from the germline V gene are LGHDT and YNNKEL (reference sequence). V lost 2 bases and J lost 6; bases outside the gene matches: 8. The CDR3 loop spans 16 amino acids. The CDR3 loop reads CASSQRQGARAGELFF. In nucleotides, the CDR3 is TGTGCCAGCAGCCAACGGCAGGGGGCAAGGGCCGGGGAGCTGTTTTTT.

The table lists this clonotype with a few counts. The chain links TRBV3-1 to TRBJ2-3, with D maybe TRBD2 (6 bases). Trimming cost V 2 bases and J 0 bases, with 15 bases left between them. The germline V gene encodes CDR1 LGHDT and CDR2 YNNKEL (reference sequence). There are 17 residues in the CDR3. The CDR3 bases are TGTGCCAGCAGCCAACCAGGGACTTCCTTTAGCACAGATACGCAGTATTTT. It yields the protein CASSQPGTSFSTDTQYF.

The chain carries TRBV24-1 and TRBJ2-5; D call uncertain. Germline CDR1 KGHDR, CDR2 SFDVKD. The CDR3 totals 12 residues. V gave up 1 base and J gave up 5 bases, with 4 bases separating them. The CDR3 spells CATSDFGETQYF. For the CDR3, the DNA is TGTGCCACCAGTGATTTCGGGGAGACCCAGTACTTC.

The rearrangement links TRBV18 to TRBJ1-1; TRBD1 might be the D (5 bases). The CDR3 consists of 15 residues. CDR1 is KGHSH and CDR2 is LQKENI in the germline V gene. V gave up 5 bases and J gave up 2 bases, with 15 bases separating them. This CDR3 reads CASSNRDLINTEAFF. CDR3 DNA sequence: TGTGCCAGCTCAAACCGGGACCTTATTAACACTGAAGCTTTCTTT.

There are many counts of this clonotype. This chain connects TRBV20-1 to TRBJ2-4, with TRBD1 matching 8 bases. Germline V gene lookup returns CDR1 DFQATT and CDR2 SNEGSKA (reference sequence). The CDR3 is 16 residues long. Trimming cost V 6 bases and J 1 base; bases outside gene matches: 11. The CDR3 sequence is CSALDLQGVAKNIQYF. The CDR3 region has the DNA TGCAGTGCCCTCGATTTACAGGGGGTGGCCAAAAACATTCAGTACTTC.

This clonotype has more than one count but fewer than ten. This sequence joins TRBV5-1 and TRBJ1-6; D is uncertain. In germline, CDR1 is SGHRS, CDR2 YFSETQ. The CDR3 sequence is 16 residues long. V lost 4 bases to trimming and J lost 7 bases, with 18 bases between them. The CDR3 reads CASSQRQGQMNSPLHF. As DNA, the CDR3 is TGCGCCAGCAGCCAGCGACAAGGTCAGATGAATTCACCCCTCCACTTT.